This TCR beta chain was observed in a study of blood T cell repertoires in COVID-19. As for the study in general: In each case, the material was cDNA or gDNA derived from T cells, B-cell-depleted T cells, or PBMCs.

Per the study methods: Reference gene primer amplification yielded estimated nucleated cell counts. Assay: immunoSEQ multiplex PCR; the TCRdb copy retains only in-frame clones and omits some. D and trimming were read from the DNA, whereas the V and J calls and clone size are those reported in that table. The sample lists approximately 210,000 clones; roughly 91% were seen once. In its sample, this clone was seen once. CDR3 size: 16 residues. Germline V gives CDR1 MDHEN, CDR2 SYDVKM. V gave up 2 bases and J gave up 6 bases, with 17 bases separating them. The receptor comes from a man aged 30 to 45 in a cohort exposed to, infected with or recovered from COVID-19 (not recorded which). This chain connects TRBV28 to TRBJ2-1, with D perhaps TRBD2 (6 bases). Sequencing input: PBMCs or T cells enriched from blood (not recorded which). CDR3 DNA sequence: TGTGCCAGCAGTTTACCGGGACTGGTTATAGGCAATGAGCAGTTCTTC. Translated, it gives CASSLPGLVIGNEQFF.